This TCR beta chain was obtained from a study of OX40 agonist ivuxolimab in advanced cancers. At the level of the study: Ivuxolimab, an agonist antibody against OX40 (CD134), was given to patients. From about 20 to 79 years was the age range, with a mean of about 54 years, and approximately 80% were male. Study-wide points: Both CD4+ and CD8+ T cell populations in blood had undergone clonal expansion by week 6 at 0.1 to 3.0 mg/kg. In CD8+ T cells, expanded clones were on average more numerous than in CD4+.

A word on this clone: Its specificity is unknown.

V was cut by 5 bases and J by 0 bases, with 11 bases left in between. The CDR3 spans 14 residues. Germline CDR1 MNHNS, CDR2 SASEGT. The repertoire was sequenced with immunoSEQ multiplex PCR; TCRdb's copy has only in-frame clones and lacks some. The repertoire holds roughly 80,000 clones, 65% to 90% seen once, with under 2.5% in the top ten. This sequence joins TRBV6-1 and TRBJ2-7; D is uncertain. The clonotype originates from an adult with an advanced solid tumor such as melanoma, head and neck, liver or kidney cancer. The sequenced sample was CD4+ or CD8+ T cells sorted from blood, obtained in a trial of the OX40 agonist ivuxolimab. CDR3 region: CASSFSRSSYEQYF. As DNA, the CDR3 is TGTGCCAGCAGTTTCTCACGAAGCTCCTACGAGCAGTACTTC.